Sequencing of this TCR beta chain was carried out in a study of T cell repertoires in cytomegalovirus infection. A few counts support this clonotype. Its target is not known. The V end lost 7 bases, the J end lost 10 bases, and 20 bases lay between the germline ends. Per the germline V gene, CDR1 is SGHTA and CDR2 is FQGNSA. The CDR3 spans 15 residues. TCRdb redid the calling of the reads with MiXCR, one entry per CDR3 protein. This repertoire shows around 570,000 distinct CDR3 sequences, 40% found once; its top ten account for 48%. The sequences come from cultured PBMCs, collected from culture after CMV antigen stimulation. This sequence joins TRBV7-2 and TRBJ1-6; no definite D call. The receptor's source is a human donor in good health (CMV status not recorded). Some clones in this sample may be carry-over from other donors' samples. The chain's CDR3 is CASTAVGDPSSPLHF. The CDR3 DNA reads TGTGCCAGCACTGCCGTCGGGGATCCAAGCTCACCCCTCCACTTT.